A single sample gave rise to the 12 T cell receptor beta chains below, sequenced in a study of blood T cell repertoires in COVID-19. The protocol was immunoSEQ multiplex PCR, while the TCRdb copy is restricted to in-frame clones and leaves out a portion. Altogether more than 150,000 clones are present, 75% to 80% being singletons, with the ten largest covering roughly 28%. Sequencing was performed on peripheral blood. All receptors come from a woman in her 70s with acute or convalescent COVID-19.

The CDR3 DNA is TGTGCCAGTAGTATATCCTCCAGTAATGAAAAACTGTTTTTT. It translates to CASSISSSNEKLFF. The rearrangement uses TRBV19 and TRBJ1-4; D remains unclear. The V gene lost 2 bases and the J gene lost 4 bases, with 8 bases spanning the gap. The CDR3 runs to 14 residues. Germline CDR1 is LNHDA and CDR2 is SQIVND (reference sequence).

This clone was counted only a few times. The chain has TRBV25-1 and TRBJ1-1; a possible D gene is TRBD1 (6 bases). Germline V gives CDR1 MGHDK, CDR2 SYGVNS. V lost 4 bases and J 1 base, leaving 16 bases between the germline ends. The CDR3 is made up of 16 amino acids. The CDR3 region has the DNA TGTGCCAGCAGTGCGGCTGGGCGACAGGCGAACACTGAAGCTTTCTTT. Translation: CASSAAGRQANTEAFF. Full variable domain (outside the CDR3, taken from reference TRBV25-1 and TRBJ1-1): EADIYQTPRYLVIGTGKKITLECSQTMGHDKMYWYQQDPGMELHLIHYSYGVNSTEKGDLSSESTVSRIRTEHFPLTLESARPSHTSQYLCASSAAGRQANTEAFFGQGTRLTVV.

This rearrangement joins TRBV6-5 to TRBJ2-7, with D maybe TRBD2 (6 bases). The V end lost 5 bases, the J end lost 4 bases, and 9 bases lay between the germline ends. Germline V gene data show CDR1 as MNHEY and CDR2 as SVGAGI. This CDR3 contains 12 residues. The CDR3 bases are TGTGCCAGCAGTACGGAGGGGTACGAGCAGTACTTC. Its protein product is CASSTEGYEQYF.

CDR3 DNA sequence: TGCGCCAGCAGCTTGGATCCTGCAACTAATGAAAAACTGTTTTTT. This codes for CASSLDPATNEKLFF. The chain uses TRBV5-1 and TRBJ1-4; D gene ambiguous. With 0 bases removed from V and 0 bases from J, the gap between germline ends came to 6 bases. The CDR3 has 15 amino acids. Germline V gene sequence: CDR1 SGHRS, CDR2 YFSETQ.

The V and J genes are TRBV19 and TRBJ1-1; possibly TRBD1 for D (6 bases). The CDR3 runs 15 residues. Germline CDR1 reads LNHDA; CDR2 reads SQIVND (reference sequence). V was pared by 8 bases and J by 2 bases, with 18 bases between. The CDR3 spells CASLPGAGDNTEAFF. The CDR3 DNA reads as TGTGCCAGTCTCCCCGGGGCAGGGGACAACACTGAAGCTTTCTTT.

This rearrangement joins TRBV3-1 (or the pseudogene TRBV3-2) to TRBJ1-5; tentative D call: TRBD1 (5 bases). The germline V gene encodes CDR1 LGHDT and CDR2 YNNKEL (reference sequence). V shed 4 bases and J shed 3 bases, with 16 bases lying between them. The CDR3 runs 16 residues. CDR3 sequence (DNA): TGTGCCAGCAGCCCGGGGGTTGGCAGGGACAATCAGCCCCAGCATTTT. Its protein is CASSPGVGRDNQPQHF.

The J gene is TRBJ1-2, the V gene TRBV12-3 or TRBV12-4; TRBD1 might be the D (6 bases). Trimming removed 6 bases from V and 10 bases from J, with 18 bases in between. The CDR3 totals 13 residues. The CDR3 nucleotides read TGTGCCAGCAGCCGGGGGGGGGCGCACGTCTACACCTTC. It specifies CASSRGGAHVYTF.

The rearrangement links TRBV9 to TRBJ2-1, with D maybe TRBD1 (5 bases). V dropped 0 bases and J dropped 0 bases, with 13 bases sitting between them. Germline V lookup: CDR1 SGDLS, CDR2 YYNGEE. This CDR3 is 17 amino acids long. The CDR3, as DNA: TGTGCCAGCAGCGTAGTGGGGCACGCGAGCTCCTACAATGAGCAGTTCTTC. As protein: CASSVVGHASSYNEQFF.

The CDR3 sequence: CASSQDFRGKNRAEAFF. For the CDR3, the DNA is TGTGCCAGCAGCCAAGATTTCCGGGGGAAGAATCGCGCTGAAGCTTTCTTT. This rearrangement joins TRBV3-1 (or the pseudogene TRBV3-2) to TRBJ1-1, with a weak D call TRBD1 (5 bases). Germline CDR1 reads LGHDT; CDR2 reads YNNKEL (reference sequence). There are 17 residues in the CDR3. The V gene lost 0 bases and the J gene lost 6 bases, with 20 bases spanning the gap.

The V call is TRBV10-3, the J call TRBJ2-7; 7 positions agree with TRBD2. The trim removed 6 bases at V and 5 bases at J, leaving 10 bases unmatched. The CDR3 covers 14 residues. CDR1 and CDR2 (germline): ENHRY, SYGVKD. CDR3 in amino acids: CAIRSRLALDEQYF. CDR3 nucleotides: TGTGCCATCAGATCTAGACTAGCTCTCGACGAGCAGTACTTC.

J is TRBJ1-5 and V is TRBV12-5, with 9 bases fitting TRBD1. CDR1 is LGHNT and CDR2 is FRNRAP in the germline V gene. This CDR3 is built from 21 residues. The trim removed 0 bases at V and 0 bases at J, leaving 15 bases unmatched. The chain's CDR3 is CASGLVLVPGTGKNSNQPQHF. CDR3 bases: TGTGCTAGTGGTTTGGTACTCGTCCCCGGGACAGGGAAAAATAGCAATCAGCCCCAGCATTTT. Full variable domain (rest looked up from reference TRBV12-5 and TRBJ1-5): DARVTQTPRHKVTEMGQEVTMRCQPILGHNTVFWYRQTMMQGLELLAYFRNRAPLDDSGMPKDRFSAEMPDATLATLKIQPSEPRDSAVYFCASGLVLVPGTGKNSNQPQHFGDGTRLSIL.

The genes are TRBV29-1 and TRBJ2-1; 8 bases map to TRBD2. CDR1 and CDR2 (germline): SQVTM, ANQGSEA. The length of the CDR3 is 14 residues. Trimming at V came to 4 bases and at J to 9 bases, leaving 11 bases not matched to a gene. This chain's CDR3 is CSVATGTSRGEQFF. In DNA, the CDR3 is TGCAGCGTTGCGACCGGGACTAGTCGAGGTGAGCAGTTCTTC.